This entry lists 29 T cell receptor beta chains sequenced from one sample in a study of tumor-infiltrating lymphocytes in primary liver carcinoma. With around 490 ng total RNA as template and a constant-region primer, TCR beta cDNA was made. Each TCR beta library was derived from three nested multiplex PCR rounds that employed slightly modified ARM-PCR. A C-beta reverse primer was combined with TRBV1-TRBV30 forward primers in the first two PCR rounds, and each round had roughly 9 cycles. TCRdb redid the calling of the multiplex PCR reads with MiXCR, one entry per CDR3 protein. This repertoire shows roughly 22,000 distinct CDR3 sequences, around 81% found once; its top ten account for 35%. Extraction of RNA together with DNA used roughly 19-32 mg of unsorted bulk tissue. Sequenced sample: liver tumor tissue from sampling region 2. Subset described: tumor region T2, inferior pole. Every receptor here comes from a woman aged 25-40 years with primary liver carcinoma and hepatitis B virus infection.

This clonotype was seen just once. The chain links TRBV4-3 to TRBJ2-7; 8 bases are shared with TRBD1. V lost 10 bases, J lost 7 bases, and 18 bases stayed unmatched. In germline, CDR1 is LGHNA, CDR2 YSLEER. The CDR3 is made up of 15 amino acids. CDR3 bases: TGCGCCAAAAACCAAGATCGATGGACAGGGCGGGAGCAGTACTTC. Amino acid sequence: CAKNQDRWTGREQYF.

This clonotype was observed a single time. A junction end diverges from the germline sequence, so it may reflect a read error. DNA for the CDR3: TGTGACAGCAGCTTGGGTGCTTCTGGAAACACTATATATTTT. Translating gives CDSSLGASGNTIYF. The chain joins TRBV5-5 to TRBJ1-3; D call uncertain. The V gene's germline CDR1 is SGHKS and CDR2 YYEKEE (reference sequence). The CDR3 extends over 14 amino acids.

Worth noting for this clonotype: The CDR3 does not end in the conserved phenylalanine or tryptophan, so this is likely a read error. It is unclear where the CDR3 begins or ends on the DNA, so no DNA is shown, and the CDR3 is as TCRdb lists it. The chain is built from TRBV29-1 and TRBJ2-5; the tabulated D call, TRBD1, remains unverified against the DNA. CDR1 and CDR2 from the germline V gene are SQVTM and ANQGSEA. The CDR3 numbers 15 amino acids, ends counted. The CDR3 region is CSVETGRGVRVTLYL.

This clonotype has more than one count but fewer than ten. The chain links TRBV12-3 or TRBV12-4 to TRBJ2-3; D not certain. The CDR3 length is 14 residues. Trimming took off 3 bases at V and 0 bases at J, with 7 bases between the two ends. The CDR3 protein is CASSFPPSTDTQYF. In DNA form, the CDR3 reads TGTGCCAGCAGTTTTCCCCCTAGCACAGATACGCAGTATTTT.

V is TRBV10-3 and J is TRBJ2-1; D not certain. This CDR3 has 14 residues. Germline assignment: CDR1 ENHRY and CDR2 SYGVKD. The DNA of the CDR3 is TGTGGCATTAGTCCCGCGGCGACCCGGGATGAGCAGTTCTTC. This gives the protein CGISPAATRDEQFF.

By its share, this clonotype is medium-sized. The V call is TRBV14, the J call TRBJ2-1; D unclear. The CDR3 is 11 amino acids. Trimming removed 2 bases from V and 6 bases from J, with 2 bases in between. Germline lookup yields CDR1 SGHDN and CDR2 FVKESK. The CDR3 region is CASSQRNEQFF. The CDR3 coding sequence is TGTGCCAGCAGCCAACGCAATGAGCAGTTCTTC.

There are a few counts of this clonotype. A read error is likely, as this CDR3 ends without the conserved phenylalanine or tryptophan. It is unclear where the CDR3 begins or ends on the DNA, so no DNA is shown, and the CDR3 is as TCRdb lists it. V is TRBV11-1 and J is TRBJ2-7; no check of the table's D call, TRBD2, against the DNA was made. The CDR3 has 13 residues if both end residues are counted. Germline CDR1 reads SGHAT; CDR2 reads FQDESV (reference sequence). The CDR3 region is CASSLGYLREKYS.

The sample holds one count of this clonotype. A much larger clone lies a single base off, so this may be a read error. The chain employs TRBV5-1 and TRBJ1-3; TRBD1 might be the D (5 bases). Germline V CDR1 and CDR2: SGHRS, YFSETQ. The CDR3 contains 17 residues. The CDR3 coding sequence is TGCACCAGGAGCATCACGACCGGGACCCTCTCTGGAAACACCATATATTTT. This gives the protein CTRSITTGTLSGNTIYF.

Of note for this clonotype: A junction boundary mismatches the germline segment, possibly from a read error. The chain carries TRBV4-3 and TRBJ2-1; D possibly corresponds to TRBD2 (6 bases). This CDR3 comprises 16 residues. From germline, CDR1 is LGHNA and CDR2 YSLEER. CDR3 region: CASSQDAGSSYSEQSF. In DNA form, the CDR3 reads TGCGCCAGCAGCCAAGATGCGGGAAGCTCCTATAGTGAGCAGTCCTTC.

Concerning this clonotype: It may be a read error: a sequence one base away is much more abundant. The V and J genes are TRBV2 and TRBJ1-2; D ambiguous. V was trimmed by 8 bases and J by 6 bases, leaving 7 bases between them. This CDR3 spans 10 amino acids. Germline assignment: CDR1 SNHLY and CDR2 FYNNEI. The chain's CDR3 is CASRFDGYTF. CDR3 DNA: TGTGCCAGCCGGTTCGATGGCTACACCTTC.

Notes on this clonotype: At one end, the junction sequence differs from germline, possibly due to a read error. The V gene is TRBV4-3, the J gene TRBJ2-1; D is possibly TRBD2 (6 bases). There are 16 residues in the CDR3. CDR1 and CDR2 (germline): LGHNA, YSLEER. The CDR3 DNA sequence: TGCGCCAACAGCCAAGATGCGGGAAGCTCCTACAGCGAGCAGTTCTTC. Amino acid sequence: CANSQDAGSSYSEQFF.

Comments on this clonotype: One end of the junction varies from germline; a read error may be responsible. The gene calls are TRBV11-3 and TRBJ2-7; TRBD1 or TRBD2 may be the D gene (5 bases each). The CDR3 runs 15 residues. Germline CDR1 and CDR2: SGHNT and YENEEA. The DNA for the CDR3 is TGTCCCAGCAACTTAGACCGGGACCTCTCCTGCGAGCAGTACTTC. This encodes CPSNLDRDLSCEQYF.

This clonotype has only a few counts. Just one base apart from a much larger clone, this may be a read error. The chain's CDR3 is CASSLQGGARSKIQYF. CDR3 DNA sequence: TGTGCCAGCAGCCTTCAAGGCGGGGCACGTTCCAAGATCCAGTACTTC. V is TRBV11-2 and J is TRBJ2-5; maybe TRBD2 (6 bases). Germline loops: CDR1 SGHAT, CDR2 FQNNGV. The ends were cut back, 5 bases at V and 10 bases at J, with 26 bases in the middle. The CDR3 contains 16 residues. Complete variable domain (other parts from reference TRBV11-2 and TRBJ2-5): EAGVAQSPRYKIIEKRQSVAFWCNPISGHATLYWYQQILGQGPKLLIQFQNNGVVDDSQLPKDRFSAERLKGVDSTLKIQPAKLEDSAVYLCASSLQGGARSKIQYFGPGTRLLVL.

With respect to this clonotype: A much larger clone is a single base away; this may be a read error. The genes are TRBV6-6 and TRBJ2-3, with a weak D call TRBD1 (5 bases). Looked up from germline, CDR1 is MNHNY and CDR2 is SVGAGI (reference sequence). The CDR3 has 12 residues. The CDR3 protein is CASIYGQSIGYF. CDR3 DNA: TGTGCCAGCATTTACGGACAATCTATTGGGTATTTT.

As concerns this clonotype: Here the CDR3 omits its conserved ending phenylalanine or tryptophan, so a read error is the likely source. The DNA is omitted, as the CDR3 cannot be located on it reliably, and the CDR3 follows TCRdb's listing. This chain joins TRBV6-5 and TRBJ1-1; the DNA was not used to check the table's D call, TRBD1. Germline V lookup: CDR1 MNHEY, CDR2 SVGAGI. From its first to its last residue, the CDR3 has 16 amino acids. The CDR3 is CASIYGGSGRGTEVFL.

Concerning this clonotype: Mismatch with germline at one junction end may stem from a read error. The genes are TRBV29-1 and TRBJ2-1; no firm D call. Germline-derived CDR1 and CDR2 are SQVTM and ANQGSEA. The CDR3 is 14 amino acids. The CDR3 region has the DNA TGCAGCGACGCGGCAGGAGTAAGTTCCAATGAACAGTTCTTC. Translated, it gives CSDAAGVSSNEQFF.

Comments on this clonotype: A junction boundary mismatches the germline segment, possibly from a read error. V usage is TRBV28 and J usage is TRBJ1-5, with D hard to call. CDR3 length: 12 amino acids. Germline CDR1 is MDHEN and CDR2 is SYDVKM. This CDR3 reads CACSVSGRGQHF. As DNA, the CDR3 is TGTGCCTGCAGTGTCTCTGGGAGAGGCCAGCATTTT. Combining the CDR3 with reference TRBV28 and TRBJ1-5 gives the whole variable domain DVKVTQSSRYLVKRTGEKVFLECVQDMDHENMFWYRQDPGLGLRLIYFSYDVKMKEKGDIPEGYSVSREKKERFSLILESASTNQTSMYLCACSVSGRGQHFGDGTRLSIL.

The rearrangement joins TRBV29-1 to TRBJ2-5; the D gene is possibly TRBD1 (5 bases). There are 14 residues in the CDR3. V was shortened by 4 bases and J by 1 base, with 13 bases between the two germline ends. The germline gives CDR1 SQVTM, CDR2 ANQGSEA. For the CDR3, the DNA is TGCAGCGTTGGTATTACAGGTTCCCAAGAGACCCAGTACTTC. Amino acids: CSVGITGSQETQYF.

About this clonotype: At one boundary the junction diverges from the germline segment, which might be a read error. Here the CDR3 DNA reads TGTGCCAGCAGCTTGAGGGTAGATACGCAGTTTTTT. It encodes CASSLRVDTQFF. The chain uses TRBV5-6 and TRBJ2-3, with D uncertain. CDR1 SGHDT and CDR2 YYEEEE come from the germline V gene. This CDR3 region has 12 residues.

The CDR3 DNA is TGCGCCAGCAGCCAAGATTTTCCAGGGTCCTACCAGTACTTC. Encoded protein: CASSQDFPGSYQYF. J is TRBJ2-7 and V is TRBV4-3, with a possible D match to TRBD1 (5 bases). The CDR3 covers 14 residues. Germline CDR1 LGHNA, CDR2 YSLEER. Deletions cut 0 bases from V and 10 bases from J, with 16 bases between.

The chain combines TRBV7-9 with TRBJ2-3, with D tentatively TRBD2 (6 bases). This CDR3 has 14 residues. Trimming left V 5 bases short and J 14 bases short, with 23 bases between. The germline V gene has CDR1 SEHNR and CDR2 FQNEAQ (reference sequence). The CDR3 loop reads CASSIIREEDILYF. The DNA of the CDR3 is TGTGCCAGCAGCATTATCAGGGAGGAGGATATACTGTATTTT. Looking up the rest from reference TRBV7-9 and TRBJ2-3 gives the full variable domain: DTGVSQNPRHKITKRGQNVTFRCDPISEHNRLYWYRQTLGQGPEFLTYFQNEAQLEKSRLLSDRFSAERPKGSFSTLEIQRTEQGDSAMYLCASSIIREEDILYFGPGTRLTVL.

In the case of this clonotype: Lacking the conserved final phenylalanine or tryptophan, this CDR3 likely reflects a read error. This sequence joins TRBV5-4 and TRBJ2-3, with D maybe TRBD2 (5 bases). CDR1 is SGHNT and CDR2 is YYREEE in the germline V gene (reference sequence). The CDR3 spans 18 residues. The CDR3 region has the DNA TGTGGCAGCAGTAACCCGGCGGCTAGCAGGAGTCGGACAGATACGCAGTATTTA. Translating it yields CGSSNPAASRSRTDTQYL.

Comments on this clonotype: One end of the junction is discordant with germline, which a read error may explain. The chain is built from TRBV4-3 and TRBJ2-2; TRBD2 matches 8 bases. This CDR3 is built from 19 residues. CDR1 and CDR2 (germline): LGHNA, YSLEER. The CDR3 DNA is TGCGCCAGCAGCGTACTAGCGGAAGGGCCCCGTTCGAACACCTGGGAGATGTTTTTT. It codes for CASSVLAEGPRSNTWEMFF.

Details on this clonotype: The CDR3 carries no conserved terminal phenylalanine or tryptophan, so it likely arises from a read error. The gene calls are TRBV11-1 and TRBJ2-4; D is possibly TRBD1 or TRBD2 (5 bases each). This CDR3 has 15 residues. Per the germline V gene, CDR1 is SGHAT and CDR2 is FQDESV (reference sequence). The CDR3 DNA reads TGTGCCAGCAGCATAGCCGGGGCAGGTTATGGCATTCAGTACCTC. Translated: CASSIAGAGYGIQYL.

This chain links TRBV5-4 with TRBJ2-3; TRBD1 might be the D (5 bases). V dropped 5 bases and J dropped 7 bases, with 29 bases sitting between them. The length of the CDR3 is 18 residues. The germline gives CDR1 SGHNT, CDR2 YYREEE (reference sequence). The chain's CDR3 is CASSNQAVSRSRTYTQYF. The CDR3 DNA reads as TGTGCCAGCAGTAACCAGGCGGTTAGCAGGAGTCGGACATATACGCAGTATTTT.

This clonotype turned up a few times. The J gene is TRBJ2-3, the V gene TRBV15; possibly TRBD2 for D (5 bases). V dropped 3 bases and J dropped 4 bases, with 20 bases sitting between them. CDR1 is LNHNV, CDR2 YYDKDF, per germline (reference sequence). CDR3 length: 17 residues. The CDR3 coding sequence is TGTGCCACCAGCAGGTGGAAAAGACCCGGGGTTCCAGATACGCAGTATTTT. As protein: CATSRWKRPGVPDTQYF.

By sample share, this clonotype is medium-sized. A much more abundant neighbour one base away suggests this may be a read error. V and J are TRBV11-2 and TRBJ2-7; D gene ambiguous. Germline values: CDR1 SGHAT, CDR2 FQNNGV. The CDR3 spans 11 residues. The V and J ends lost 6 bases and 7 bases respectively, with 10 bases between them. The CDR3 DNA reads as TGTGCCAGCAGTCCAGCCTGTGAGCAGTACTTC. Protein: CASSPACEQYF.

This clonotype showed up just once. One end of the junction fails to match germline, which may point to a read error. This CDR3 reads CASGLKKGRLNDAFF. The CDR3 DNA follows: TGTGCCAGCGGCTTAAAAAAAGGGAGGTTAAATGACGCTTTCTTT. This chain uses TRBV11-2 with TRBJ1-1; D unclear. Germline V gene lookup returns CDR1 SGHAT and CDR2 FQNNGV. There are 15 residues in the CDR3.

As regards this clonotype: Because the CDR3 is missing its conserved closing phenylalanine or tryptophan, this is likely a read error. This sequence joins TRBV14 and TRBJ2-1; D remains ambiguous. Gene TRBJ2-7 matches the end of the DNA better, so the J call may be wrong. The CDR3 length is 11 residues. CDR1 SGHDN and CDR2 FVKESK come from the germline V gene. Here the CDR3 DNA reads TGTGCCAGCAGCCAACGCAATGAGCAGTACCTC. It specifies CASSQRNEQYL.